A single sample is the source of the 10 T cell receptor beta chains below, sequenced in a study of T-cell memory formation after mild COVID-19. TCRdb re-called the 5' RACE reads through MiXCR, storing one row per CDR3 protein. The profile shows 120,000 or so distinct CDR3 sequences, roughly 6% of them singletons. Source material: PBMCs or a T cell subset sorted from them (not recorded which). The receptors stem from an adult woman who had mild COVID-19 (a few samples of this study predate the infection). Cell type and time point are not known.

The genes are TRBV18 and TRBJ2-7, with 9 bases that match TRBD1. CDR3 length: 15 amino acids. The V gene end was trimmed by 3 bases and the J gene end by 5 bases; junction bases not matched to a gene: 8. The germline V gene encodes CDR1 KGHSH and CDR2 LQKENI. In DNA, the CDR3 is TGTGCCAGCTCACCCGGCCCTGGGACAGGGAACGAGCAGTACTTC. This gives the protein CASSPGPGTGNEQYF.

The sample holds many counts of this clonotype. This chain joins TRBV15 and TRBJ2-7; 11 bases map to TRBD2. The CDR3 is 15 residues long. Germline V gene sequence: CDR1 LNHNV, CDR2 YYDKDF (reference sequence). V lost 2 bases and J lost 3; bases outside the gene matches: 3. The CDR3 DNA follows: TGTGCCACCAGCAGACTAGCGGGGGGAGACTACGAGCAGTACTTC. Translation gives CATSRLAGGDYEQYF.

The V and J genes are TRBV7-8 and TRBJ2-3, with a tentative D call TRBD1 (5 bases). This CDR3 has 14 amino acids. Germline V gene data show CDR1 as SGHVS and CDR2 as FQNEAQ. V was clipped by 5 bases and J by 4 bases, with 13 bases between them. CDR3 in amino acids: CASSKGWGADTQYF. The CDR3 DNA reads as TGTGCCAGCAGCAAGGGTTGGGGCGCAGATACGCAGTATTTT.

This clonotype showed up just a few times. This sequence joins TRBV9 and TRBJ2-2; possible D gene TRBD2, 7 bases. The V and J ends lost 3 bases and 3 bases respectively, with 12 bases between them. Looked up from germline, CDR1 is SGDLS and CDR2 is YYNGEE. The CDR3 length is 15 residues. The CDR3 is CASSARGADTGELFF. As DNA, the CDR3 is TGTGCCAGCAGCGCCCGGGGGGCCGACACCGGGGAGCTGTTTTTT.

Many counts were recorded for this clonotype. The chain has TRBV5-1 and TRBJ2-5; D assignment may be TRBD1 or TRBD2 (7 bases each). CDR1 and CDR2 from the germline V gene are SGHRS and YFSETQ. The CDR3 is made up of 15 amino acids. With 4 bases removed from V and 3 bases from J, the gap between germline ends came to 16 bases. Here the CDR3 DNA reads TGCGCCAGCAGCATGGTGGGGGGGACAGAAGAGACCCAGTACTTC. Translating gives CASSMVGGTEETQYF.

In its sample, this clonotype was seen a few times. The rearrangement links TRBV29-1 to TRBJ1-2, with D perhaps TRBD1 (6 bases). The CDR3 covers 13 residues. CDR1 is SQVTM and CDR2 is ANQGSEA in the germline V gene. Trimming pared 4 bases from V and 7 bases from J, leaving 16 bases between. The CDR3: CSVARDIMVGYTF. The CDR3, as DNA: TGCAGCGTTGCTCGGGACATAATGGTTGGCTACACCTTC.

In its sample, this clonotype was seen a few times. The chain carries TRBV18 and TRBJ2-3; D gene unclear. CDR3 length equals 14 residues. The V and J ends lost 4 bases and 0 bases respectively, with 8 bases between them. From germline, CDR1 is KGHSH and CDR2 LQKENI. The CDR3 region has the DNA TGTGCCAGCTCACGCCTGGAGAGCACAGATACGCAGTATTTT. This translates into CASSRLESTDTQYF.

This clonotype was seen more than once but under ten times. This chain joins TRBV11-2 and TRBJ2-1; 7 nucleotides align to TRBD2. J lost 9 bases, V lost 1 base, and 9 bases had no gene match. CDR3 size: 15 residues. Germline CDR1 SGHAT, CDR2 FQNNGV. The DNA of the CDR3 is TGTGCCAGCAGCTTAGGGCCAGCGGGATCAGTTGAGCAGTTCTTC. Amino acid sequence: CASSLGPAGSVEQFF.

This chain links TRBV27 with TRBJ2-2; perhaps TRBD1 as D (6 bases). The V gene lost 5 bases and the J gene lost 6 bases, with 10 bases spanning the gap. The length of the CDR3 is 13 residues. The V gene's germline CDR1 is MNHEY and CDR2 SMNVEV (reference sequence). The CDR3 nucleotides read TGTGCCAGCAGTGGGGGCGAGGCCGGGGAGCTGTTTTTT. This sequence encodes CASSGGEAGELFF.

This sequence joins TRBV18 and TRBJ1-1; D unresolved. CDR1 and CDR2 from the germline V gene are KGHSH and LQKENI. Trimming stripped 6 bases from V and 9 bases from J, with 20 bases between. The CDR3 loop spans 14 amino acids. This chain's CDR3 is CASSQAGSAVKAFF. The CDR3 DNA reads as TGTGCCAGCTCGCAAGCTGGGAGTGCGGTAAAAGCTTTCTTT.